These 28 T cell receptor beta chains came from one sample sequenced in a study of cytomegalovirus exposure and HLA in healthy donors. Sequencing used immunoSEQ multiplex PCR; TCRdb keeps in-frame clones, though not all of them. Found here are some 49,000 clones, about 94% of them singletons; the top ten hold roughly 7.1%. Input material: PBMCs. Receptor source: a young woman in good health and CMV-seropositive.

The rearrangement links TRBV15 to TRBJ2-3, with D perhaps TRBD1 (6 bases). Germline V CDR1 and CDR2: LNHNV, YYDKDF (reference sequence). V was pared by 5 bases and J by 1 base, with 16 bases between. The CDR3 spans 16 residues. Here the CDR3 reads CATSLRRGSGTDTQYF. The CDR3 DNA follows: TGTGCCACCAGCCTCCGCAGGGGCAGCGGCACAGATACGCAGTATTTT.

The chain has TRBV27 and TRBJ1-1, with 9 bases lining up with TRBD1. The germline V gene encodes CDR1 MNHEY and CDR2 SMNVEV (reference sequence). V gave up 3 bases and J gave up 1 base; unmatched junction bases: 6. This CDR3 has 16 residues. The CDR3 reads CASSLSGQGRNTEAFF. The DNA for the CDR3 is TGTGCCAGCAGTTTGAGCGGACAGGGGAGGAACACTGAAGCTTTCTTT.

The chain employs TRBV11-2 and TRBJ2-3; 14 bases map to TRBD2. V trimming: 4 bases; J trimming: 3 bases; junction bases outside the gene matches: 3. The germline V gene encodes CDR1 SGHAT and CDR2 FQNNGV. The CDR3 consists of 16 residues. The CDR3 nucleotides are TGTGCCAGCAGCTCCGGGACTAGCGGGAGTACAGATACGCAGTATTTT. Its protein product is CASSSGTSGSTDTQYF.

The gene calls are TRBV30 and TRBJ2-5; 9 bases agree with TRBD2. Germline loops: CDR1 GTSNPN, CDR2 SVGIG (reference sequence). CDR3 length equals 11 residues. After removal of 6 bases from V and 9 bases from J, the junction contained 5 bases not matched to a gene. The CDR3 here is CACPAGGSQYF. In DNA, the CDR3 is TGTGCCTGTCCGGCGGGGGGGTCCCAGTACTTC.

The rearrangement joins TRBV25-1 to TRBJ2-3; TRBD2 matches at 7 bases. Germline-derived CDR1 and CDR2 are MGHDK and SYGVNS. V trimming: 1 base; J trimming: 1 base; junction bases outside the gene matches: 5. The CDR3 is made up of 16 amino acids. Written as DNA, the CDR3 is TGTGCCAGCAGTGAATCCCGGGGAGGGGGCACAGATACGCAGTATTTT. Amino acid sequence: CASSESRGGGTDTQYF.

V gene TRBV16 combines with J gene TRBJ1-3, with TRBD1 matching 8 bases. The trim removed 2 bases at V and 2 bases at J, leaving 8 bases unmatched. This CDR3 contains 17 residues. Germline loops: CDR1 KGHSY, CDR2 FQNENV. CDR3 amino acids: CASSQDQGALTGNTIYF. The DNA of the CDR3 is TGTGCCAGCAGCCAAGACCAGGGGGCATTAACTGGAAACACCATATATTTT.

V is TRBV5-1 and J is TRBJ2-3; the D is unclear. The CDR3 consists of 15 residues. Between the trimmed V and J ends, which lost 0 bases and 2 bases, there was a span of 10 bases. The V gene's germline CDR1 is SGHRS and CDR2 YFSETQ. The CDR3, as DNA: TGCGCCAGCAGCTTGGAACAGCCTCCCACAGATACGCAGTATTTT. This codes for CASSLEQPPTDTQYF.

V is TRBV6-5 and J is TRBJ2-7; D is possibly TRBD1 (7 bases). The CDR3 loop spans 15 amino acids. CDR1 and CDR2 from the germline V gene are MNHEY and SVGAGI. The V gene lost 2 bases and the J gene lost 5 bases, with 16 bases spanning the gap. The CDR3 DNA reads TGTGCCAGCAGTTACGCGGGGACAGCCGGGGACGAGCAGTACTTC. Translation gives CASSYAGTAGDEQYF.

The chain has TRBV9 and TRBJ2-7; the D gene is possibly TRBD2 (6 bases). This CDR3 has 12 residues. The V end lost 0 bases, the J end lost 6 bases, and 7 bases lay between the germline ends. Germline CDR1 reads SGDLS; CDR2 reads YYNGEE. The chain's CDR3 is CASSVEGGEQYF. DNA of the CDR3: TGTGCCAGCAGCGTAGAGGGAGGCGAGCAGTACTTC.

CDR3 in amino acids: CASSQASGSLTDTQYF. The CDR3 nucleotides are TGTGCCAGCAGTCAAGCTAGCGGGAGCCTTACAGATACGCAGTATTTT. The chain recombines TRBV6-4 with TRBJ2-3, with 10 nucleotides matching TRBD2. Germline V gives CDR1 MRHNA, CDR2 SNTAGT. This CDR3 region has 16 residues. The trim removed 5 bases at V and 3 bases at J, leaving 8 bases unmatched.

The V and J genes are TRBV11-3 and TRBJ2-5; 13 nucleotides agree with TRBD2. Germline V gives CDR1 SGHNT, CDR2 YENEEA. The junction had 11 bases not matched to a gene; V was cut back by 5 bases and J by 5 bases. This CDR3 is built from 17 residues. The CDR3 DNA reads TGTGCCAGCAGCCCAGGACTAGCGGGAGATCATTTGGAGACCCAGTACTTC. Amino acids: CASSPGLAGDHLETQYF.

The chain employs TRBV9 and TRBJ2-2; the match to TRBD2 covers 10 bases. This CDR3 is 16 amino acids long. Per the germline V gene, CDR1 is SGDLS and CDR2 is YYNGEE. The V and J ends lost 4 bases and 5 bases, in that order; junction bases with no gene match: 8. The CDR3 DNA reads TGTGCCAGCAGCCCAAGCAGCGGGAGGGGAACCGGGGAGCTGTTTTTT. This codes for CASSPSSGRGTGELFF.

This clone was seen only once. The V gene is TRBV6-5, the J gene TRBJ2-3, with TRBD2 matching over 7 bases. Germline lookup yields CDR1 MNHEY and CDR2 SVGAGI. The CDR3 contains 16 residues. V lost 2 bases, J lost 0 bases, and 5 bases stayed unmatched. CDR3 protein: CASSYNRGSSTDTQYF. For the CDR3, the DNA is TGTGCCAGCAGTTACAACCGCGGGAGTAGCACAGATACGCAGTATTTT.

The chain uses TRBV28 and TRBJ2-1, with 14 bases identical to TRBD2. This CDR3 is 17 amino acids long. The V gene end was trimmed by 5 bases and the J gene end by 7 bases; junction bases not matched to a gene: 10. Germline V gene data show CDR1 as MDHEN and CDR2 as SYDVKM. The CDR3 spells CASSPTRGLAGVNEQFF. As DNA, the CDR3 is TGTGCCAGCAGTCCTACTAGGGGACTAGCGGGAGTGAATGAGCAGTTCTTC.

The CDR3 region has the DNA TGTGCCAGCAGCTTAGTTCGAGGGGCAACAGGGTTAGGTTTCTACGAGCAGTACTTC. Protein sequence: CASSLVRGATGLGFYEQYF. The chain uses TRBV7-9 and TRBJ2-7; D might be TRBD1 (6 bases). This CDR3 spans 19 amino acids. Trimming took off 1 base at V and 3 bases at J, with 25 bases between the two ends. CDR1 is SEHNR, CDR2 FQNEAQ, per germline (reference sequence).

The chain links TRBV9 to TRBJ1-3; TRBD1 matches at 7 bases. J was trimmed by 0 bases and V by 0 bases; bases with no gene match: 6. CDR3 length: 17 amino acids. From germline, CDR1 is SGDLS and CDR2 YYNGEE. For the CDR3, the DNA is TGTGCCAGCAGCGTAGCCCCGGGACAGAACTCTGGAAACACCATATATTTT. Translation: CASSVAPGQNSGNTIYF.

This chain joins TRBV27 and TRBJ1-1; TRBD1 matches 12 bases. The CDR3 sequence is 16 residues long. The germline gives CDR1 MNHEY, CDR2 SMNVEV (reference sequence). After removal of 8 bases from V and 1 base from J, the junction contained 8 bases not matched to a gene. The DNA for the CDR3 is TGTGCCAGCCTGGCGGGACAGGGGGCCCCGAACACTGAAGCTTTCTTT. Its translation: CASLAGQGAPNTEAFF.

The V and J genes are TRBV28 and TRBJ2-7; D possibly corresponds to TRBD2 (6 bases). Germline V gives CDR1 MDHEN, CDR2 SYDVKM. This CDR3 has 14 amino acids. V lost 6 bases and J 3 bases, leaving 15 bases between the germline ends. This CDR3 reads CASRPGLNYYEQYF. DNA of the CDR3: TGTGCCAGCAGACCGGGACTGAATTACTACGAGCAGTACTTC.

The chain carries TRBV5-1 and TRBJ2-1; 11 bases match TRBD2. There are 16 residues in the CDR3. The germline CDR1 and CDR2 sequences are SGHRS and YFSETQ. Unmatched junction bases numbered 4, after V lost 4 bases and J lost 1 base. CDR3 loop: CASSPTSGRSYNEQFF. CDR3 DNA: TGCGCCAGCAGCCCTACTAGCGGGAGATCCTACAATGAGCAGTTCTTC.

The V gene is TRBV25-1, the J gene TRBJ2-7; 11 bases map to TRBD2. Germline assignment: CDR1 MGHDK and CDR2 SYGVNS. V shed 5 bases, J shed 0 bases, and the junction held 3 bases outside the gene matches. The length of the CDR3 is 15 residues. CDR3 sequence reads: CASSNGLAGSYEQYF. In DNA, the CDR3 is TGTGCCAGCAGTAACGGACTAGCGGGCTCCTACGAGCAGTACTTC.

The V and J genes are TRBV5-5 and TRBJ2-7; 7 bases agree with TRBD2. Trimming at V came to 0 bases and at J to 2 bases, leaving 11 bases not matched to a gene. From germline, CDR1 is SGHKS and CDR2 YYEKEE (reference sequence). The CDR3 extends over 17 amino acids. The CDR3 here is CASSLERSPSGTYEQYF. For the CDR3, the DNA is TGTGCCAGCAGCTTGGAGCGCTCCCCTAGCGGTACCTACGAGCAGTACTTC.

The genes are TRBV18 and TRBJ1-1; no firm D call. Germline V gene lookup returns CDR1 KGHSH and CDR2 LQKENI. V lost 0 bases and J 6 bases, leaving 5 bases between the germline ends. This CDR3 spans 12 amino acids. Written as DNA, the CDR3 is TGTGCCAGCTCACCACCCGGAGCTGAAGCTTTCTTT. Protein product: CASSPPGAEAFF.

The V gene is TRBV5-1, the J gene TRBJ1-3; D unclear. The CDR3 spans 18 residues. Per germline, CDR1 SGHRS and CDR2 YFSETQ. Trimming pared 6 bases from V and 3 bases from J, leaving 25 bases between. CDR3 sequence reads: CASKPQYPQLGGGNTIYF. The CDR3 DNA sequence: TGCGCCAGCAAGCCCCAATACCCCCAACTCGGCGGTGGAAACACCATATATTTT.

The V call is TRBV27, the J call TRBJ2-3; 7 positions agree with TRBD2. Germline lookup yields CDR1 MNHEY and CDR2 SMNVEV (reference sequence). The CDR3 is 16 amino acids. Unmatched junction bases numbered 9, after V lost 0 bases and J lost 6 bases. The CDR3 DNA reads TGTGCCAGCAGTTTATCTTCCGCGGGAGTGGGGGATACGCAGTATTTT. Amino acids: CASSLSSAGVGDTQYF.

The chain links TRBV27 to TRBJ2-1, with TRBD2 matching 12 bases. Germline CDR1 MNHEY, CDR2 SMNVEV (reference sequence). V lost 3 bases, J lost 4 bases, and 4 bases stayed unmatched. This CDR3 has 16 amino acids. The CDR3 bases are TGTGCCAGCAGTTTCCTGACTAGCGGGAGATACAATGAGCAGTTCTTC. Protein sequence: CASSFLTSGRYNEQFF.

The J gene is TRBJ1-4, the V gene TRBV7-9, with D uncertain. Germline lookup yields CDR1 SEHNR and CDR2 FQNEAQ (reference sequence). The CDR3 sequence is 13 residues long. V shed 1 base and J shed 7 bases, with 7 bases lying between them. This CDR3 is CASSLGAIEKLFF. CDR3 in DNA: TGTGCCAGCAGCTTAGGGGCCATTGAAAAACTGTTTTTT.

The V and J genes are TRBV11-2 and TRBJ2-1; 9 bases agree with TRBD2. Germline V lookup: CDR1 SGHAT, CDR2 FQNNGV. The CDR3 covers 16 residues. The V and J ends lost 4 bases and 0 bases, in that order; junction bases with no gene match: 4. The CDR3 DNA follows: TGTGCCAGCAGCTGGTATAGCGGGAGCTCCTACAATGAGCAGTTCTTC. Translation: CASSWYSGSSYNEQFF.

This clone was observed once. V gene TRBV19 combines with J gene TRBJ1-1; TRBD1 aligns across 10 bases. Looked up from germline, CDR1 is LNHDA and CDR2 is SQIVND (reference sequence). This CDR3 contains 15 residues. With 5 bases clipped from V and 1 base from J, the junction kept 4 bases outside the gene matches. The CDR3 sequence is CASSARQGANTEAFF. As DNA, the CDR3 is TGTGCCAGTAGTGCCCGACAGGGGGCGAACACTGAAGCTTTCTTT.